This record looks at one T cell receptor (beta chain) sequence and its context. This clone was recorded only once. What this receptor recognizes is not known. No base qualities exist here, and no much larger clone lies one base off it. The intended sense of this specimen's treatment or condition label: around 19 received Ad26.COV2.S at low or high dose, single or two shots; about 5 received placebo; per-sample allocation not given. Repertoires of vaccine and placebo recipients were sequenced from samples taken on day 63 after the first injection. Between 29 July and 7 August 2020, Cohort 1b enrolled around 24 adults aged 18-55 years at one site in Boston, USA. Ad26.COV2.S consisted of a replication-incompetent adenovirus type 26 vector by which a prefusion-stabilized SARS-CoV-2 spike protein from the original Wuhan strain was expressed. This entry belongs to a study of Ad26.COV2.S vaccination and SARS-CoV-2 variants (dated by TCRdb to the early 2020s). Describing the broader study: Donors in the vaccine arm were drawn from COV1001, a phase I-IIa trial of Ad26.COV2.S in healthy adults that was multicentre, randomized, double-blind and placebo-controlled. A total of some 30 samples were included in the TCR-sequenced set, comprising about 20 Ad26.COV2.S vaccine recipients, 5 placebo recipients and 8 SARS-CoV-2 convalescent individuals. Throughout the experiments and outcome assessment, investigators stayed blinded to trial group allocation. Sequencing of the TCRbeta repertoire served to evaluate the specificity and breadth of SARS-CoV-2-reactive T cell receptors following Ad26.COV2.S vaccination. Ad26.COV2.S was administered intramuscularly at 5 x 10^10 or 1 x 10^11 viral particles, either as a single shot or as two shots given 56 days apart. Participants in the trial were split at random into five groups of five each, receiving low-dose or high-dose Ad26.COV2.S once or twice, or else placebo on both occasions.

The study at large found these results: It was noted by the authors that total T cell responses may have been underestimated by the TCR breadth and depth analyses. After vaccination, spike-specific CD8+ and CD4+ T cell responses were reported to show substantial breadth. Higher spike-specific TCR breadth was observed in Ad26.COV2.S recipients than in placebo recipients (P = 0.0014). The study was not powered to compare responses between vaccine doses or regimens. Vaccine and placebo recipients had comparable non-spike TCR breadth, which fits with the vaccine containing only spike.

TCRbeta CDR3 regions were sequenced with the immunoSEQ Assay. After extraction, genomic DNA underwent amplification by bias-controlled multiplex PCR, followed by high-throughput sequencing. The published analysis was carried out like this. To quantify the absolute abundance of every unique TCRbeta CDR3 region, sequences were collapsed and filtered. T cell fraction was estimated by normalizing TCRbeta template counts to usable DNA, with usable DNA measured through amplification of reference genes found in all nucleated cells. Repertoire TCRs were annotated as SARS-CoV-2-specific by exact matching of V gene, CDR3 amino acid sequence and J gene to a known reactive TCR set. MIRA supplied the reference SARS-CoV-2 TCR set, which was filtered for enrichment in COVID-19-positive ImmuneCODE repertoires so that public or cross-reactive TCRs were removed. Drawing on the MIRA antigens, annotated TCRs were analysed further at the level of specific ORF or position within ORF. Breadth was defined as the number of annotated unique rearrangements divided by the total number of unique productive rearrangements, and depth was defined as the summed frequency of the annotated unique rearrangements. Group comparisons of TCR breadth used two-sided Wilcoxon rank-sum tests. The clones in this table, taken by TCRdb from immuneACCESS, are in-frame only. Not every clone is retained; where verified, under half of the shortfall comes from an unresolved V gene, and the cause of the rest is unknown. V and J calls and clone size are given by that table; D and trimming were obtained from the DNA. In all, the sample holds a few hundred thousand clones, and about 90% of those were seen once. 1.5% to 2% of the sample goes to the ten largest clones.

The CDR3 runs 13 amino acids, cysteine and phenylalanine included. Only CDR3 DNA remains: 39 bases, in frame from the first base. V sheds 0 bases and J sheds 4 bases, leaving 5 bases between their ends. In the germline V gene, CDR1 corresponds to SGHTA and CDR2 to FQGNSA. The sequence is built from TRBV7-2 and TRBJ2-3; the D segment cannot be called with confidence. The clonotype originates from a person between 18 and 59 years old who received the Ad26.COV2.S COVID-19 vaccine or a placebo. The sequencing here drew on peripheral blood, taken in a trial of Ad26.COV2.S vaccine versus placebo. The CDR3 here reads CASSLALPDTQYF. Read as DNA, the sequence is TGTGCCAGCAGCTTAGCGCTCCCAGATACGCAGTATTTT.